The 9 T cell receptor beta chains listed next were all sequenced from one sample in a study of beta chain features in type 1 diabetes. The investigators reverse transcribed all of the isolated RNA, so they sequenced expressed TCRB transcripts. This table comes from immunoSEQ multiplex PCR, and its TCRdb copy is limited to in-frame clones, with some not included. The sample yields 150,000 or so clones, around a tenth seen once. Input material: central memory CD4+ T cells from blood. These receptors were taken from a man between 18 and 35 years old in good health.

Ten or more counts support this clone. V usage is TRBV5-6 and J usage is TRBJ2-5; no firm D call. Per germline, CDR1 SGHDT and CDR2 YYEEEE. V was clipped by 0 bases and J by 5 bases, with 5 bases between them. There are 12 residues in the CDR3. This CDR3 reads CASSLDWETQYF. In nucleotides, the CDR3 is TGTGCCAGCAGCTTGGACTGGGAGACCCAGTACTTC.

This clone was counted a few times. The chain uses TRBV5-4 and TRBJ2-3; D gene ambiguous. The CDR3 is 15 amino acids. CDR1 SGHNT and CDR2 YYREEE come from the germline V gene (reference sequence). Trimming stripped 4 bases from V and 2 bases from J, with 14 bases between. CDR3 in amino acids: CASSMATGATDTQYF. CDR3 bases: TGTGCCAGCAGCATGGCAACTGGAGCCACAGATACGCAGTATTTT.

The CDR3 DNA is TGTGCCAGCAGTAAACGACTAGCGGGGGGGCTTGTAGATACGCAGTATTTT. Translating it yields CASSKRLAGGLVDTQYF. The rearrangement uses TRBV5-4 and TRBJ2-3; 14 nucleotides agree with TRBD2. The CDR3 is 17 amino acids. Trimming took 5 bases from V and 5 from J; bases not matched to a gene: 10. Germline lookup yields CDR1 SGHNT and CDR2 YYREEE (reference sequence).

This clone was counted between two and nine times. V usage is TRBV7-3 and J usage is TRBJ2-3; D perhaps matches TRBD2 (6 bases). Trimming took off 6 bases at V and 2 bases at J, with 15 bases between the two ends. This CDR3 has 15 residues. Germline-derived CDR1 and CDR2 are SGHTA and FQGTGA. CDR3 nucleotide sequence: TGTGCCAGCAGACTTTCTCCGGGAGCCACAGATACGCAGTATTTT. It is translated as CASRLSPGATDTQYF. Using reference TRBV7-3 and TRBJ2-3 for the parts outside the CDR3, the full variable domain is GAGVSQTPSNKVTEKGKYVELRCDPISGHTALYWYRQSLGQGPEFLIYFQGTGAADDSGLPNDRFFAVRPEGSVSTLKIQRTERGDSAVYLCASRLSPGATDTQYFGPGTRLTVL.

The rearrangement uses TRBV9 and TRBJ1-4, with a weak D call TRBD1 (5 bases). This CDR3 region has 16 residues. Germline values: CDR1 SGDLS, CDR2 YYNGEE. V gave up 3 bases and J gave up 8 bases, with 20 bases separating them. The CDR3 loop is CASSASLVGAGEKLFF. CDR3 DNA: TGTGCCAGCAGCGCGTCCTTGGTAGGGGCTGGGGAAAAACTGTTTTTT.

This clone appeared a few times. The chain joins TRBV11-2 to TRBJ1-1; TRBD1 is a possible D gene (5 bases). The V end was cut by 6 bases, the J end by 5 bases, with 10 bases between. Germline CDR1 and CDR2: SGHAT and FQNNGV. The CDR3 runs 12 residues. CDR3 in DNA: TGTGCCAGCAGGTCAGGGCGGACTGAAGCTTTCTTT. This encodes CASRSGRTEAFF.

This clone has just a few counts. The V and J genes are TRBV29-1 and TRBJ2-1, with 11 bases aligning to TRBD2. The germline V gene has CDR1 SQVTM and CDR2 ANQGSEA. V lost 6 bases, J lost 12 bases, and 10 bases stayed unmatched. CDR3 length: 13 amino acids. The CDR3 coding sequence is TGCAGCGTCGCAGAACTAGCGGGGGACTCGCAGTTCTTC. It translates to CSVAELAGDSQFF.

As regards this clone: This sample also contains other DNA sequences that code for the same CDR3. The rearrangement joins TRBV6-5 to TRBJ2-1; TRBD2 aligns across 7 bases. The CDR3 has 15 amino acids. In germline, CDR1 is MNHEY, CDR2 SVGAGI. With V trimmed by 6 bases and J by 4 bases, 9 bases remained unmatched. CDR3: CASRPSGGGYNEQFF. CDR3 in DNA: TGTGCCAGCAGGCCTTCCGGCGGGGGATACAATGAGCAGTTCTTC.

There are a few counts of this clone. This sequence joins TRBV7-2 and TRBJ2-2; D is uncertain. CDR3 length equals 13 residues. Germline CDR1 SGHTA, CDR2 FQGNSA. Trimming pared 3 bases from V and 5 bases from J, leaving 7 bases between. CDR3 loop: CASSFSETGELFF. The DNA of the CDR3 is TGTGCCAGCAGCTTCTCCGAGACCGGGGAGCTGTTTTTT. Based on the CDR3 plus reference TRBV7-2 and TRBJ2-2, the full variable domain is GAGVSQSPSNKVTEKGKDVELRCDPISGHTALYWYRQSLGQGLEFLIYFQGNSAPDKSGLPSDRFSAERTGGSVSTLTIQRTQQEDSAVYLCASSFSETGELFFGEGSRLTVL.